Listed below are T cell receptor beta chains from one sample, sequenced in a study of OX40 agonist ivuxolimab in advanced cancers. Profiling relied on immunoSEQ multiplex PCR, and the TCRdb table lists in-frame clones only, not all of them. The data contain more than 65,000 clones, approximately 84% of them singletons. The material sequenced was CD4+ or CD8+ T cells sorted from blood, taken in a trial of the OX40 agonist ivuxolimab. These receptors were taken from an adult with an advanced solid tumor such as melanoma, head and neck, liver or kidney cancer. The CDR3 runs from the conserved cysteine through the conserved F or W. Each record gives: V gene, clone size, J gene, D gene, CDR3 protein, CDR3 DNA. The D gene is left open where the match is weak. Rows may omit the clone size; those that give it use once, few, many or a size class.

>TRBV5-6|NA|TRBJ1-1|NA
CASSLEIRVNTEAFF
TGTGCCAGCAGCTTGGAAATAAGGGTTAACACTGAAGCTTTCTTT
>TRBV4-3|NA|TRBJ2-7|NA
CASSQAFAGVSYEQYF
TGCGCCAGCAGCCAAGCGTTTGCAGGGGTCTCCTACGAGCAGTACTTC
>TRBV5-1|once|TRBJ1-1|NA
CASSSAPQDVNTEAFF
TGCGCCAGCAGCTCGGCCCCACAGGACGTGAACACTGAAGCTTTCTTT
>TRBV7-2|NA|TRBJ1-1|TRBD1
CASSPRQGADTEAFF
TGTGCCAGCAGCCCCCGACAGGGGGCTGACACTGAAGCTTTCTTT
>TRBV18|NA|TRBJ1-6|NA
CASSRTVDPYNSPLHF
TGTGCCAGCTCACGGACAGTAGATCCCTATAATTCACCCCTCCACTTT
>TRBV4-3|NA|TRBJ1-1|TRBD1
CASSQEAGGGGTEAFF
TGCGCCAGCAGCCAAGAGGCAGGGGGCGGAGGCACTGAAGCTTTCTTT
>TRBV20-1|NA|TRBJ2-5|NA
CSAWSQDSQYF
TGCAGTGCTTGGTCCCAAGATTCCCAGTACTTC
>TRBV4-1|NA|TRBJ2-7|TRBD1
CASSQAPGQGPGEQYF
TGCGCCAGCAGCCAAGCCCCGGGACAGGGACCGGGCGAGCAGTACTTC
>TRBV7-2|NA|TRBJ2-2|NA
CASSHTGNTGELFF
TGTGCCAGCAGCCATACAGGGAACACCGGGGAGCTGTTTTTT
>TRBV6-1|NA|TRBJ2-4|TRBD1
CASTTTGGVKNIQYF
TGTGCCAGCACTACCACAGGGGGTGTCAAAAACATTCAGTACTTC
>TRBV5-4|once|TRBJ1-4|NA
CASSQPGHRNEKLFF
TGTGCCAGCAGCCAACCGGGACACCGAAATGAAAAACTGTTTTTT
>TRBV6-6|NA|TRBJ2-5|TRBD2
CASSYRGGGQETQYF
TGTGCCAGCAGCTACCGGGGGGGTGGCCAAGAGACCCAGTACTTC
>TRBV27|NA|TRBJ1-2|NA
CASSLQGSNYGYTF
TGTGCCAGCAGTTTGCAGGGGTCCAACTATGGCTACACCTTC
>TRBV4-1|NA|TRBJ2-4|TRBD1
CASSTRPGTGSKNIQYF
TGCGCCAGCAGCACCCGGCCCGGGACAGGGTCCAAAAACATTCAGTACTTC
>TRBV5-1|once|TRBJ2-7|TRBD2
CASSFTSGASPYEQYF
TGCGCCAGCAGCTTCACTAGCGGAGCATCACCCTACGAGCAGTACTTC
>TRBV7-8|few|TRBJ1-1|TRBD1
CASSLFGTAKAFF
TGTGCCAGCAGCTTATTCGGGACAGCAAAAGCTTTCTTT
>TRBV7-8|NA|TRBJ2-7|NA
CASSLATNRVGYF
TGTGCCAGCAGCTTAGCCACCAACAGGGTAGGGTACTTC
>TRBV13|NA|TRBJ2-1|NA
CASSQDSYNEQFF
TGTGCCAGCAGCCAGGACAGTTACAATGAGCAGTTCTTC
>TRBV7-2|NA|TRBJ2-7|NA
CASSSPTGTRLPYEQYF
TGTGCCAGCAGCTCACCAACCGGCACCCGACTACCTTACGAGCAGTACTTC
>TRBV6-6|NA|TRBJ2-3|NA
CASSRWTADTQYF
TGTGCCAGCAGTCGTTGGACGGCCGATACGCAGTATTTT
>TRBV7-2|NA|TRBJ2-1|NA
CASILGLSYNEQFF
TGTGCCAGCATCCTGGGTTTGTCCTACAATGAGCAGTTCTTC
>TRBV5-1|NA|TRBJ1-1|NA
CASSSQTVMNTEAFF
TGCGCCAGCAGCTCTCAGACAGTTATGAACACTGAAGCTTTCTTT
>TRBV6-5|NA|TRBJ1-2|TRBD1
CASSSLGTGDYGYTF
TGTGCCAGCAGCTCACTTGGGACAGGGGACTATGGCTACACCTTC
>TRBV4-1|NA|TRBJ1-1|NA
CASRGGAGEMYEAFF
TGCGCCAGCAGGGGGGGCGCAGGGGAGATGTATGAAGCTTTCTTT
>TRBV7-2|NA|TRBJ1-1|NA
CASSFVGGTNTEAFF
TGTGCCAGCAGCTTTGTGGGCGGCACGAACACTGAAGCTTTCTTT
>TRBV7-2|NA|TRBJ1-4|TRBD1
CASSLVSGQARELFF
TGTGCCAGCAGCCTAGTTTCGGGACAGGCGCGGGAACTGTTTTTT
>TRBV21-1|NA|TRBJ2-7|NA
CASSNGLLYEQYF
TGTGCCAGCAGCAATGGACTACTATACGAGCAGTACTTC